Each of the 24 T cell receptor beta chains below was sequenced from the same sample in a study of blood T cell repertoires in COVID-19. Clones were sequenced by immunoSEQ multiplex PCR, and TCRdb holds only the in-frame ones, with some missing. The sample contains about 150,000 clones, around 84% of which appear only once. Sequenced sample: PBMCs or T cells enriched from blood (not recorded which). These receptors were obtained from a woman between 50 and 59 years old who had been exposed to COVID-19.

The rearrangement links TRBV12-3 or TRBV12-4 to TRBJ1-4; D is undetermined. This CDR3 has 12 residues. V was clipped by 4 bases and J by 13 bases, with 13 bases between them. The CDR3 bases are TGTGCCAGCAGTTACGTAGGGAGTTTACTGTTTTTT. Protein: CASSYVGSLLFF.

This sequence joins TRBV9 and TRBJ1-2; D gene uncertain. The germline gives CDR1 SGDLS, CDR2 YYNGEE. V lost 0 bases and J 8 bases, leaving 14 bases between the germline ends. The CDR3 contains 14 residues. Written as DNA, the CDR3 is TGTGCCAGCAGCGTAGAGGCAGTCGCGCGGGGCTACACCTTC. It is translated as CASSVEAVARGYTF.

The V gene is TRBV19, the J gene TRBJ2-2; no firm D call. Germline CDR1 and CDR2: LNHDA and SQIVND (reference sequence). V was cut by 0 bases and J by 1 base, with 3 bases left in between. This CDR3 contains 14 residues. The CDR3 loop is CASSIDGNTGELFF. CDR3 DNA: TGTGCCAGTAGTATAGACGGGAACACCGGGGAGCTGTTTTTT.

The chain joins TRBV5-4 to TRBJ2-7; a possible D gene is TRBD1 (6 bases). Trimming pared 2 bases from V and 3 bases from J, leaving 12 bases between. There are 14 residues in the CDR3. Germline lookup yields CDR1 SGHNT and CDR2 YYREEE (reference sequence). CDR3 nucleotides: TGTGCCAGCAGCTTTGGGGACACCCTCTACGAGCAGTACTTC. Its translation: CASSFGDTLYEQYF.

This clone was seen repeatedly, ten times or more. This chain uses TRBV11-3 with TRBJ2-1; D might be TRBD1 (6 bases). Germline-derived CDR1 and CDR2 are SGHNT and YENEEA. The CDR3 has 13 residues. The V end was cut by 3 bases, the J end by 4 bases, with 7 bases between. The CDR3, as DNA: TGTGCCAGCAGCTTGGACAGTTACAATGAGCAGTTCTTC. Protein: CASSLDSYNEQFF.

On this clone itself: This sample includes further DNA sequences coding for the same CDR3. The chain carries TRBV7-9 and TRBJ1-6, with 7 nucleotides matching TRBD1. V was pared by 1 base and J by 5 bases, with 2 bases of the junction left unmatched. Germline CDR1 SEHNR, CDR2 FQNEAQ (reference sequence). The CDR3 extends over 15 amino acids. The CDR3 is CASSLGQGNNSPLHF. The CDR3 bases are TGTGCCAGCAGCTTAGGACAGGGAAATAATTCACCCCTCCACTTT.

This chain joins TRBV6-5 and TRBJ2-7; D possibly corresponds to TRBD1 (5 bases). The germline V gene encodes CDR1 MNHEY and CDR2 SVGAGI. V lost 2 bases to trimming and J lost 5 bases, with 13 bases between them. The CDR3 is 14 amino acids. The chain's CDR3 is CASSYGFQGDEQYF. The CDR3 DNA reads TGTGCCAGCAGTTACGGGTTTCAGGGTGACGAGCAGTACTTC.

The V gene is TRBV9, the J gene TRBJ1-1, with a weak D call TRBD1 (6 bases). The CDR3 consists of 16 residues. V lost 0 bases and J 0 bases, leaving 12 bases between the germline ends. Germline V lookup: CDR1 SGDLS, CDR2 YYNGEE. The CDR3 DNA sequence: TGTGCCAGCAGCGTAGGGACAGATCTCATGAACACTGAAGCTTTCTTT. Translating it yields CASSVGTDLMNTEAFF.

The chain carries TRBV7-6 and TRBJ2-1, with 7 positions matching TRBD1. From germline, CDR1 is SGHVS and CDR2 FNYEAQ. CDR3 length: 16 residues. Trimming cost V 4 bases and J 7 bases; bases outside gene matches: 13. The CDR3 reads CASSSSGTAYPNEQFF. CDR3 bases: TGTGCCAGCAGCTCCTCCGGGACAGCCTATCCGAATGAGCAGTTCTTC.

J is TRBJ2-2 and V is TRBV7-9; D gene ambiguous. Germline V gene lookup returns CDR1 SEHNR and CDR2 FQNEAQ (reference sequence). The CDR3 has 12 residues. V was pared by 1 base and J by 7 bases, with 4 bases between. The CDR3 nucleotides read TGTGCCAGCAGCTTAGAGCGCGGGGAGCTGTTTTTT. It specifies CASSLERGELFF.

The chain recombines TRBV18 with TRBJ2-1, with D perhaps TRBD1 (5 bases). CDR3 length: 13 amino acids. Germline V gives CDR1 KGHSH, CDR2 LQKENI. Between the trimmed V and J ends, which lost 3 bases and 9 bases, there was a span of 12 bases. CDR3 sequence: CASSPVRDGEQFF. CDR3 in DNA: TGTGCCAGCTCACCGGTCAGGGATGGTGAGCAGTTCTTC.

This clone has only one observation. This chain joins TRBV6-5 and TRBJ2-7; 7 nucleotides line up with TRBD1. The CDR3 has 15 residues. The V gene end was trimmed by 6 bases and the J gene end by 1 base; junction bases not matched to a gene: 9. CDR1 is MNHEY and CDR2 is SVGAGI in the germline V gene. This CDR3 is CASSQTGTVSYEQYF. The CDR3 DNA reads as TGTGCCAGCAGCCAAACCGGGACAGTTTCCTACGAGCAGTACTTC.

The rearrangement uses TRBV7-9 and TRBJ2-1; D remains ambiguous. There are 16 residues in the CDR3. V was trimmed by 3 bases and J by 0 bases, leaving 12 bases between them. CDR1 and CDR2 (germline): SEHNR, FQNEAQ (reference sequence). The CDR3 is CASSFLVESSYNEQFF. The CDR3, as DNA: TGTGCCAGCAGCTTCTTGGTAGAGAGCTCCTACAATGAGCAGTTCTTC. The variable domain in full, with the rest retrieved from reference TRBV7-9 and TRBJ2-1, is DTGVSQNPRHKITKRGQNVTFRCDPISEHNRLYWYRQTLGQGPEFLTYFQNEAQLEKSRLLSDRFSAERPKGSFSTLEIQRTEQGDSAMYLCASSFLVESSYNEQFFGPGTRLTVL.

CDR3: CASHRDRGPDFPSPLHF. The CDR3 DNA is TGTGCCTCGCACCGGGACAGGGGGCCGGATTTCCCCTCACCCCTCCACTTT. The chain links TRBV2 to TRBJ1-6; 12 bases are shared with TRBD1. The CDR3 runs to 17 residues. V shed 11 bases, J shed 10 bases, and the junction held 18 bases outside the gene matches. Looked up from germline, CDR1 is SNHLY and CDR2 is FYNNEI.

This clone appeared a single time. DNA for the CDR3: TGTGCCAGCAGCTTGGAACTAGCGGGAACCTACAATGAGCAGTTCTTC. The encoded protein is CASSLELAGTYNEQFF. The V call is TRBV5-4, the J call TRBJ2-1; 10 bases align to TRBD2. This CDR3 has 16 residues. Germline CDR1 is SGHNT and CDR2 is YYREEE (reference sequence). V dropped 0 bases and J dropped 2; count of bases not matched to a gene: 2.

The V gene is TRBV6-5, the J gene TRBJ2-6; no definite D call. V lost 4 bases to trimming and J lost 2 bases, with 12 bases between them. Germline V gene lookup returns CDR1 MNHEY and CDR2 SVGAGI. The length of the CDR3 is 16 residues. CDR3 bases: TGTGCCAGCAGTTCCGGGTCATTCCCTGGGGCCAACGTCCTGACTTTC. It is translated as CASSSGSFPGANVLTF.

V usage is TRBV11-2 and J usage is TRBJ2-7; the D gene is possibly TRBD1 (6 bases). This CDR3 region has 13 residues. From germline, CDR1 is SGHAT and CDR2 FQNNGV. Trimming pared 3 bases from V and 0 bases from J, leaving 6 bases between. The CDR3 loop reads CASSLDSSYEQYF. The CDR3 nucleotides are TGTGCCAGCAGCTTGGACAGCTCCTACGAGCAGTACTTC.

CDR3 sequence (DNA): TGCGCCAGCAGTGCCCCCCACAGGGTAGGGCAGTTGAACACTGAAGCTTTCTTT. It codes for CASSAPHRVGQLNTEAFF. J is TRBJ1-1 and V is TRBV10-2; a weak D match, TRBD1 (6 bases). This CDR3 has 18 amino acids. Germline CDR1 and CDR2: WSHSY and SAAADI. Trimming removed 4 bases at V and 0 bases at J, with 21 bases between.

In this sample, this clone turned up many times. The rearrangement uses TRBV6-5 and TRBJ1-3; 7 nucleotides match TRBD1. Germline V lookup: CDR1 MNHEY, CDR2 SVGAGI. With V trimmed by 7 bases and J by 1 base, 7 bases remained unmatched. This CDR3 comprises 15 residues. In DNA form, the CDR3 reads TGTGCCAGCATGCCGACAGGGTTTTCTGGAAACACCATATATTTT. The encoded protein is CASMPTGFSGNTIYF.

The chain links TRBV7-2 to TRBJ1-1; 7 bases map to TRBD1. CDR3 size: 16 residues. The germline CDR1 and CDR2 sequences are SGHTA and FQGNSA. The V and J ends lost 2 bases and 7 bases, in that order; junction bases with no gene match: 13. The chain's CDR3 is CASSLLRDSPSLEAFF. The DNA of the CDR3 is TGTGCCAGCAGCTTACTTAGGGACAGCCCTAGCCTTGAAGCTTTCTTT.

The V call is TRBV21-1, the J call TRBJ2-2; TRBD1 is the table's D call, not checked against the DNA. TRBV21-1 is an annotated pseudogene. The CDR3 consists of 12 residues. The CDR3 nucleotides are TGTGCCAGCAGCAAAGTAGGGGAGGAGCTGTTTTTT. The encoded protein is CASSKVGEELFF.

The table lists this clone with a count of one. The chain carries TRBV20-1 and TRBJ2-3; 10 positions agree with TRBD2. The germline V gene has CDR1 DFQATT and CDR2 SNEGSKA (reference sequence). The CDR3 loop spans 15 amino acids. J lost 1 base, V lost 3 bases, and 4 bases had no gene match. In nucleotides, the CDR3 is TGCAGTGCTAGTGCCCTAGCGGGGGGCACAGATACGCAGTATTTT. Its protein is CSASALAGGTDTQYF.

This chain links TRBV9 with TRBJ1-1; 11 nucleotides agree with TRBD1. This CDR3 contains 16 residues. The V gene end was trimmed by 0 bases and the J gene end by 6 bases; junction bases not matched to a gene: 7. From germline, CDR1 is SGDLS and CDR2 YYNGEE. CDR3 residues: CASSVGTGGVRAEAFF. CDR3 sequence (DNA): TGTGCCAGCAGCGTAGGGACAGGGGGCGTGAGGGCTGAAGCTTTCTTT.

The chain has TRBV18 and TRBJ2-5; TRBD2 might be the D (6 bases). This CDR3 spans 15 amino acids. From germline, CDR1 is KGHSH and CDR2 LQKENI. V was trimmed by 5 bases and J by 2 bases, leaving 15 bases between them. CDR3 sequence reads: CASSIRQGGQETQYF. CDR3 bases: TGTGCCAGCTCAATTCGGCAGGGAGGTCAAGAGACCCAGTACTTC.